A selection of T cell receptor beta chains follows, all from one sample in a study of blood T cell repertoires in COVID-19. Clones were sequenced by immunoSEQ multiplex PCR, and TCRdb holds only the in-frame ones, with some missing. The sample records about 61,000 clones, approximately 89% being singletons. The sequenced sample consisted of peripheral blood. These receptors all come from a man between 60 and 70 years old with acute or convalescent COVID-19. Each CDR3 is given without its conserved first and last residue. Each record gives: J gene, V gene, clone size, CDR3 protein. Size is stated for part of the rows, as once, few or many counts, or as a class when the clone is expanded.

TRBJ1-1	TRBV5-6	.	ASSFQKNTEAF
TRBJ1-5	TRBV3-1/TRBV3-2	.	ASSQDRGTGHQPQH
TRBJ2-1	TRBV9	.	ASSVDTGSSYNEQF
TRBJ1-5	TRBV7-9	.	ASSPIGQGHQPQH
TRBJ1-2	TRBV15	.	ATSRGDSYGYT
TRBJ1-2	TRBV9	once	ASSGRGGGYT
TRBJ1-4	TRBV9	.	ASSVETTLKGKLF
TRBJ2-1	TRBV7-6	few	ASSLVLAEYNEQF
TRBJ1-2	TRBV24-1	.	ATSEARPPYGYT
TRBJ2-1	TRBV30	.	AWGDGNNEQF
TRBJ2-1	TRBV19	.	ASSASGSSYNEQF
TRBJ1-4	TRBV25-1	.	ASSEFRGAVEKLF
TRBJ2-1	TRBV7-9	.	ASSLARGGTYNEQF
TRBJ1-2	TRBV6-5	.	ASSYFQGNYGYT
TRBJ1-1	TRBV6-5	.	ASSYSEMNTEAF
TRBJ1-5	TRBV27	once	ASSPITGGGQPQH
TRBJ2-5	TRBV5-8	.	ASSLAGVAETQY
TRBJ2-1	TRBV5-1	once	ASSVDSWGSGNEQF
TRBJ1-2	TRBV5-6	.	ASSAGQAYGYT
TRBJ2-3	TRBV18	.	ASSSGRTDTQY
TRBJ1-1	TRBV19	.	ASSTQGGTEAF
TRBJ2-7	TRBV14	.	ASSHHRGANYEQY
TRBJ1-2	TRBV19	.	ASSRREEGYGYT
TRBJ2-7	TRBV6-2/TRBV6-3	.	ASSFHSYEQY
TRBJ2-5	TRBV12-3/TRBV12-4	.	ASTLGLGLD
TRBJ1-4	TRBV3-1/TRBV3-2	.	ASSPWDINEKLF
TRBJ1-5	TRBV27	.	ASSPSTGGNQPQH
TRBJ2-7	TRBV7-8	.	ASSQGLAGASYEQY
TRBJ2-7	TRBV7-2	.	ASSQTKTLAGEWGEQY
TRBJ1-2	TRBV5-1	.	ASSLGDIPNYGYT
TRBJ1-2	TRBV19	.	ASSIVGEGRDGYT
TRBJ2-7	TRBV5-1	once	ASSLGQGDLYEQY
TRBJ2-7	TRBV6-6	.	ASTRSRDYEQY
TRBJ2-3	TRBV9	.	ASSAGGSTDTQY
TRBJ2-1	TRBV6-5	once	ASSYYSGHEQF
TRBJ1-1	TRBV10-2	.	ASSDTPWQMNTEAF
TRBJ2-5	TRBV12-5	.	ASGLISKRGAEKETQY
TRBJ2-5	TRBV24-1	.	ATSDPGLADQETQY
TRBJ1-5	TRBV30	.	AWSTASHQPQH
TRBJ1-2	TRBV19	few	ASSIDLLAPYGYT
TRBJ2-5	TRBV10-3	few	AISGQGAETQY
TRBJ2-1	TRBV3-1/TRBV3-2	.	ASSQDGGTSGYNEQF
TRBJ1-2	TRBV3-1/TRBV3-2	few	ASSHRTGPYYGYT
TRBJ2-1	TRBV6-5	.	ASSYTRGGRYNEQF
TRBJ2-5	TRBV25-1	few	ASSETGGQETQY
TRBJ2-7	TRBV3-1/TRBV3-2	.	ASSQDITGQAEYEQY
TRBJ1-1	TRBV6-5	.	ASSSALPGESTEAF
TRBJ1-4	TRBV6-5	.	ASSYQGQGIEKLF
TRBJ2-7	TRBV7-2	.	ASSLDRGYYEQY